This paragraph reports one T cell receptor beta chain. Its antigen is undetermined. Additional DNA sequences in this sample encode the identical CDR3. Genomic DNA per cell subset filled all wells of several immunoSEQ plates. Libraries were prepared by immunoSEQ multiplex PCR; TCRdb keeps only in-frame clonotypes and omits some of them. Here the sample spans fewer than 3 million clones, about 90% being singletons. This entry belongs to a study of shared clonotypes between healthy human individuals. CDR1 SGHRS and CDR2 YFSETQ come from the germline V gene. This CDR3 is built from 17 residues. The junction had 5 bases not matched to a gene; V was cut back by 4 bases and J by 0 bases. Study-wide results and limits: Incomplete sequencing of sorted subsets was indicated by rarefaction despite large depth. Clonotype sharing among the donors was expected to vary with sequencing depth.

This chain uses TRBV5-1 with TRBJ2-7; the match to TRBD2 covers 15 bases. The origin of this receptor is a man aged 18 to 29 in good health. Some clones in this sample may be carry-over from other donors' samples. Sample: naive CD4+ T cells from PBMCs. The subset is: CD45RA+ positively selected. The CDR3, as DNA: TGCGCCAGCAGCCTAGGACTAGCGGGAGGGAGCTCCTACGAGCAGTACTTC. This encodes CASSLGLAGGSSYEQYF.